This T cell receptor (beta chain) was sequenced in a study of blood T cell repertoires in COVID-19. Study information: COVID-19 samples, acute and convalescent, were from the United States, Italy and Spain.

Authors' analysis steps: Estimation of nucleated cell counts relied on the amplification of reference gene primers. Measured with immunoSEQ multiplex PCR; TCRdb has only the in-frame clones, and not every one. V and J calls and clone size follow that table, whereas D and trimming were derived from the DNA. The top ten clones hold around 1.1% of a sample with some 190,000 clones, roughly nine tenths of them seen once. Germline V gene lookup returns CDR1 MNHNY and CDR2 SVGAGI (reference sequence). The CDR3 sequence is 16 residues long. Trimming removed 0 bases at V and 8 bases at J, with 19 bases between.

Sequencing was performed on peripheral blood. The V gene is TRBV6-6, the J gene TRBJ1-1; a weak D match, TRBD1 (5 bases). This clonotype was sampled from a man aged 25-45 years with acute or convalescent COVID-19. CDR3 DNA sequence: TGTGCCAGCAGTTACTCGCCTTGGCAGGGCCGGGGGGAAGCTTTCTTT. This encodes CASSYSPWQGRGEAFF.